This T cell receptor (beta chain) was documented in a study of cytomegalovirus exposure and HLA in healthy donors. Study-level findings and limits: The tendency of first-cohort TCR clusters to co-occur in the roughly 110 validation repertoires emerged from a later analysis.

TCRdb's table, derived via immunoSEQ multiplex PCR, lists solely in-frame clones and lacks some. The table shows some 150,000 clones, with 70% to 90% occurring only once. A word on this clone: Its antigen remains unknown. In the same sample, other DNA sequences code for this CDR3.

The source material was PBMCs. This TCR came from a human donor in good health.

DNA for the CDR3: TGTGCCAGCAGTAGGGGCGACTATGGCTACACCTTC. It is translated as CASSRGDYGYTF. The rearrangement joins TRBV6-5 to TRBJ1-2; the D gene is possibly TRBD1 (5 bases). The CDR3 runs 12 residues. Germline assignment: CDR1 MNHEY and CDR2 SVGAGI. Trimming took 5 bases from V and 3 from J, leaving 7 bases between them.